Below, 32 T cell receptor beta chains from the same sample are listed, as sequenced in a study of T cell repertoires in ileal Crohn's disease. This table comes from immunoSEQ multiplex PCR, and its TCRdb copy is limited to in-frame clones, with some not included. The top ten clones hold about a sixth of a sample with more than 10,000 clones, about 82% of them seen once. Described time point: neoterminal ileum biopsy at postoperative endoscopy, about 6 months after surgery. The sample comprised ileal tissue. These receptors were taken from an adult with Crohn's disease.

The genes are TRBV28 and TRBJ1-5; D not certain. Germline CDR1 is MDHEN and CDR2 is SYDVKM. V lost 6 bases, J lost 5 bases, and 14 bases lay in between. The CDR3 contains 14 residues. DNA for the CDR3: TGTGCCAGCAGCCGGAGACGAGGAGATCAGCCCCAGCATTTT. Translation gives CASSRRRGDQPQHF.

J is TRBJ2-7 and V is TRBV2, with 8 bases matching TRBD1. V shed 7 bases and J 1 base; nucleotides not matched to a gene: 9. CDR1 and CDR2 from the germline V gene are SNHLY and FYNNEI. This CDR3 region has 15 residues. DNA for the CDR3: TGTGCCAGCAACGCGAAACAGGGGGGTTCCTACGAGCAGTACTTC. It translates to CASNAKQGGSYEQYF.

The chain joins TRBV5-6 to TRBJ2-7; 9 bases align to TRBD1. The CDR3 totals 14 residues. J gave up 5 bases and V 6 bases, and 9 bases lay outside the gene matches. Germline lookup yields CDR1 SGHDT and CDR2 YYEEEE. The CDR3 spells CASNGQGRNNEQYF. The CDR3 DNA is TGTGCCAGCAACGGACAGGGGAGAAACAACGAGCAGTACTTC.

The V call is TRBV6-1, the J call TRBJ2-5; 9 nucleotides line up with TRBD1. The J call may be incorrect, as the DNA end agrees better with TRBJ2-7. CDR1 and CDR2 (germline): MNHNS, SASEGT. The CDR3 is 17 amino acids. CDR3 coding DNA: TGTGCCAGCAGTGTAGCCGGGACAGGGAGTTCCCTCTACGAGCAGTACTTC. Translated, it gives CASSVAGTGSSLYEQYF.

V and J are TRBV5-4 and TRBJ2-7; 11 bases are shared with TRBD2. CDR1 and CDR2 from the germline V gene are SGHNT and YYREEE (reference sequence). The CDR3 totals 15 residues. With 1 base clipped from V and 6 bases from J, the junction kept 6 bases outside the gene matches. The CDR3, as DNA: TGTGCCAGCAGCTTGTGGGCTAGCGGGGGGTCCGAGCAGTACTTC. Translated: CASSLWASGGSEQYF.

The gene calls are TRBV7-2 and TRBJ2-6; the match to TRBD1 covers 11 bases. Germline CDR1 and CDR2: SGHTA and FQGNSA. V lost 6 bases and J lost 4; bases outside the gene matches: 11. The CDR3 runs 18 residues. The CDR3 protein is CASSSRTGGAVGANVLTF. The CDR3 DNA sequence: TGTGCCAGCAGTTCCCGGACAGGGGGCGCGGTAGGGGCCAACGTCCTGACTTTC.

The chain carries TRBV5-1 and TRBJ2-3, with D tentatively TRBD2 (5 bases). This CDR3 is built from 14 residues. The V end was cut by 4 bases, the J end by 6 bases, with 15 bases between. Germline CDR1 SGHRS, CDR2 YFSETQ. The CDR3 sequence: CASSPGLRRDTQYF. Written as DNA, the CDR3 is TGCGCCAGCAGCCCAGGACTGAGACGGGATACGCAGTATTTT. Supplemented by reference TRBV5-1 and TRBJ2-3, the full variable domain reads KAGVTQTPRYLIKTRGQQVTLSCSPISGHRSVSWYQQTPGQGLQFLFEYFSETQRNKGNFPGRFSGRQFSNSRSEMNVSTLELGDSALYLCASSPGLRRDTQYFGPGTRLTVL.

This clone was observed once. The CDR3 nucleotides are TGTGCCAGCAGCTTAGGAGGGGCCAATTTCCCCTATGGCTACACCTTC. Protein product: CASSLGGANFPYGYTF. The chain employs TRBV5-4 and TRBJ1-2, with D perhaps TRBD1 (5 bases). The V gene's germline CDR1 is SGHNT and CDR2 YYREEE (reference sequence). V gave up 2 bases and J gave up 4 bases, with 18 bases separating them. The CDR3 runs 16 residues.

The V call is TRBV30, the J call TRBJ2-3; D not resolved. The CDR3 sequence is 16 residues long. Looked up from germline, CDR1 is GTSNPN and CDR2 is SVGIG (reference sequence). V lost 3 bases, J lost 0 bases, and 16 bases lay in between. The CDR3 region is CAWSIPTTSSTDTQYF. As DNA, the CDR3 is TGTGCCTGGAGCATCCCGACAACCTCTAGCACAGATACGCAGTATTTT.

This clone was detected only once. V is TRBV5-4 and J is TRBJ2-1, with TRBD2 matching 9 bases. Germline CDR1 reads SGHNT; CDR2 reads YYREEE (reference sequence). The CDR3 has 15 amino acids. After removal of 0 bases from V and 5 bases from J, the junction contained 3 bases not matched to a gene. DNA of the CDR3: TGTGCCAGCAGCTTGGATAGCGGGGGAGACAATGAGCAGTTCTTC. Its protein product is CASSLDSGGDNEQFF.

This clone was seen a single time. V usage is TRBV19 and J usage is TRBJ1-1, with D perhaps matching TRBD1 (6 bases). This CDR3 has 16 residues. Germline V lookup: CDR1 LNHDA, CDR2 SQIVND (reference sequence). V was shortened by 2 bases and J by 1 base, with 14 bases between the two germline ends. The CDR3 sequence is CASSIPLPTGNTEAFF. CDR3 bases: TGTGCCAGTAGTATACCCCTCCCGACAGGGAACACTGAAGCTTTCTTT.

The V call is TRBV6-1, the J call TRBJ2-1; 10 positions match TRBD1. Germline values: CDR1 MNHNS, CDR2 SASEGT. The V gene end was trimmed by 10 bases and the J gene end by 8 bases; junction bases not matched to a gene: 5. The CDR3 length is 12 residues. The CDR3 DNA sequence: TGTGCCATCAGGGGGACAGGGGATGAGCAGTTCTTC. Its protein product is CAIRGTGDEQFF.

This chain joins TRBV4-3 and TRBJ1-6, with D unclear. The ends were cut back, 0 bases at V and 8 bases at J, with 14 bases in the middle. This CDR3 has 16 amino acids. The germline V gene encodes CDR1 LGHNA and CDR2 YSLEER. The CDR3 DNA is TGCGCCAGCAGCCAAGAGTTAAACGGCGGGGATTCACCCCTCCACTTT. Residues: CASSQELNGGDSPLHF.

The CDR3 protein is CAISPGELAKNIQYF. The CDR3 coding sequence is TGTGCCATCTCCCCCGGGGAACTAGCCAAAAACATTCAGTACTTC. The chain employs TRBV10-3 and TRBJ2-4, with D perhaps matching TRBD2 (5 bases). From germline, CDR1 is ENHRY and CDR2 SYGVKD. This CDR3 has 15 amino acids. Between the trimmed V and J ends, which lost 8 bases and 0 bases, there was a span of 14 bases.

The V call is TRBV7-9, the J call TRBJ1-1; no definite D call. V was cut by 0 bases and J by 6 bases, with 11 bases left in between. Germline V gene data show CDR1 as SEHNR and CDR2 as FQNEAQ (reference sequence). CDR3 size: 14 residues. As DNA, the CDR3 is TGTGCCAGCAGCTTAGCCTCAGAAAGCGCTGAAGCTTTCTTT. Encoded protein: CASSLASESAEAFF.

Concerning this clone itself: Other DNA sequences in this specimen translate into the identical CDR3. J is TRBJ2-1 and V is TRBV5-1; TRBD1 matches 11 bases. CDR1 is SGHRS and CDR2 is YFSETQ in the germline V gene. The CDR3 consists of 16 residues. Trimming cost V 0 bases and J 7 bases; bases outside gene matches: 6. The CDR3 spells CASSLGGTGGGNEQFF. CDR3 sequence (DNA): TGCGCCAGCAGCTTGGGGGGGACAGGGGGAGGAAATGAGCAGTTCTTC.

The chain joins TRBV18 to TRBJ1-3; D perhaps matches TRBD1 (6 bases). Per the germline V gene, CDR1 is KGHSH and CDR2 is LQKENI. V lost 0 bases to trimming and J lost 8 bases, with 14 bases between them. This CDR3 has 15 amino acids. CDR3 loop: CASSPPRQGKDTIYF. CDR3 nucleotides: TGTGCCAGCTCACCACCGCGGCAGGGGAAGGACACCATATATTTT.

This chain joins TRBV28 and TRBJ1-2, with D maybe TRBD1 (6 bases). Trimming shortened V by 8 bases and J by 5 bases, and 12 bases separated the two germline ends. Germline V CDR1 and CDR2: MDHEN, SYDVKM. The CDR3 is made up of 12 amino acids. CDR3 in DNA: TGTGCCAGCGCAGGGGAAGGGTATGGCTACACCTTC. Its protein product is CASAGEGYGYTF.

The chain is built from TRBV18 and TRBJ1-1; 9 positions agree with TRBD1. From germline, CDR1 is KGHSH and CDR2 LQKENI. V dropped 3 bases and J dropped 6; count of bases not matched to a gene: 5. This CDR3 is built from 14 residues. The CDR3 is CASSPRTGVPEAFF. CDR3 nucleotide sequence: TGTGCCAGCTCACCTAGGACAGGGGTTCCTGAAGCTTTCTTT.

The chain carries TRBV6-1 and TRBJ2-6, with a possible D match to TRBD2 (5 bases). Trimming shortened V by 1 base and J by 2 bases, and 9 bases separated the two germline ends. Germline V gene data show CDR1 as MNHNS and CDR2 as SASEGT. CDR3 length equals 16 residues. This chain's CDR3 is CASSEEAVTGANVLTF. CDR3 nucleotide sequence: TGTGCCAGCAGTGAAGAAGCGGTAACTGGGGCCAACGTCCTGACTTTC.

V gene TRBV10-1 combines with J gene TRBJ2-7; D perhaps matches TRBD1 (5 bases). V was trimmed by 6 bases and J by 5 bases, leaving 17 bases between them. The length of the CDR3 is 14 residues. Germline assignment: CDR1 WNHNN and CDR2 SYGVQD (reference sequence). DNA of the CDR3: TGCGCCAGCAGCAGGAGCAGGGTAGACGACGAGCAGTACTTC. Residues: CASSRSRVDDEQYF.

This clone was observed a single time. The rearrangement uses TRBV9 and TRBJ1-1, with D hard to call. The germline V gene encodes CDR1 SGDLS and CDR2 YYNGEE. This CDR3 has 14 amino acids. The V gene lost 1 base and the J gene lost 1 base, with 8 bases spanning the gap. The CDR3: CASSVSPENTEAFF. The CDR3 DNA reads as TGTGCCAGCAGCGTATCTCCAGAGAACACTGAAGCTTTCTTT.

The chain combines TRBV18 with TRBJ2-3; D may be TRBD1 (5 bases). The CDR3 runs to 13 residues. Trimming removed 6 bases at V and 3 bases at J, with 10 bases between. Germline CDR1 KGHSH, CDR2 LQKENI. This CDR3 is CASSQAGTDTQYF. The CDR3 region has the DNA TGTGCCAGCTCCCAAGCAGGGACAGATACGCAGTATTTT.

This clone is classed as medium-sized. For the CDR3, the DNA is TGTGCCAGCAGCTTAGCAGCGATCCGAGAGACCCAGTACTTC. It specifies CASSLAAIRETQYF. The rearrangement uses TRBV7-2 and TRBJ2-5; D remains unclear. V was pared by 0 bases and J by 4 bases, with 9 bases between. This CDR3 contains 14 residues. Germline V gene data show CDR1 as SGHTA and CDR2 as FQGNSA.

The chain joins TRBV28 to TRBJ2-1; possibly TRBD1 for D (6 bases). The germline gives CDR1 MDHEN, CDR2 SYDVKM. The germline V and J ends were trimmed by 0 bases and 6 bases, with 21 bases remaining between them. CDR3 length: 18 residues. The CDR3, as DNA: TGTGCCAGCAGTTTATGGGGTGGACAGACCTTTTGGAGCAATGAGCAGTTCTTC. It yields the protein CASSLWGGQTFWSNEQFF.

The chain carries TRBV28 and TRBJ1-1; 9 nucleotides line up with TRBD1. Germline trimming cut 5 bases from V and 1 base from J; bases unmatched to any gene: 8. Germline CDR1 is MDHEN and CDR2 is SYDVKM. The length of the CDR3 is 16 residues. The CDR3 loop reads CASSRTGVSGNTEAFF. Written as DNA, the CDR3 is TGTGCCAGCAGTAGGACAGGGGTAAGCGGGAACACTGAAGCTTTCTTT.

In DNA, the CDR3 is TGTGCCTGGAGTAGAGGACAGATGAGCTCCTATAATTCACCCCTCCACTTT. Its protein is CAWSRGQMSSYNSPLHF. This sequence joins TRBV30 and TRBJ1-6, with D tentatively TRBD1 (6 bases). V was pared by 2 bases and J by 0 bases, with 14 bases between. CDR3 length: 17 amino acids. Germline-derived CDR1 and CDR2 are GTSNPN and SVGIG (reference sequence).

The chain employs TRBV2 and TRBJ2-2; D might be TRBD1 (5 bases). Germline lookup yields CDR1 SNHLY and CDR2 FYNNEI. V shed 5 bases and J shed 3 bases, with 10 bases lying between them. CDR3 length equals 14 residues. CDR3 residues: CASSNVRDTGELFF. The CDR3, as DNA: TGTGCCAGCAGTAACGTCAGGGACACCGGGGAGCTGTTTTTT.

V usage is TRBV7-8 and J usage is TRBJ2-1, with 7 bases lining up with TRBD1. Trimming removed 1 base from V and 8 bases from J; junction bases left unmatched: 5. Germline V gene sequence: CDR1 SGHVS, CDR2 FQNEAQ. This CDR3 spans 14 amino acids. The CDR3 loop reads CASSLVGGVHEQFF. CDR3 in DNA: TGTGCCAGCAGCTTAGTAGGGGGCGTCCATGAGCAGTTCTTC.

The table lists this clone with a few counts. The gene calls are TRBV7-9 and TRBJ1-2, with 7 bases identical to TRBD1. This CDR3 has 16 amino acids. Trimming at V came to 0 bases and at J to 4 bases, leaving 8 bases not matched to a gene. CDR1 and CDR2 from the germline V gene are SEHNR and FQNEAQ (reference sequence). CDR3 bases: TGTGCCAGCAGCTTAGCCCTACAGGGGAGAACCTATGGCTACACCTTC. Amino acids: CASSLALQGRTYGYTF.

Notes on this clone: Germline is not matched at one junction end, which may reflect a read error. The chain uses TRBV5-1 and TRBJ2-5; 11 bases are a match to TRBD2. The CDR3 covers 16 residues. Looked up from germline, CDR1 is SGHRS and CDR2 is YFSETQ. CDR3 amino acids: CACSLSGSSGGMAQYF. The DNA for the CDR3 is TGCGCCTGCAGCTTGTCTGGGTCTAGCGGGGGGATGGCCCAGTACTTC.

The chain combines TRBV28 with TRBJ1-4, with 9 bases that match TRBD1. Germline values: CDR1 MDHEN, CDR2 SYDVKM. V lost 4 bases to trimming and J lost 2 bases; unmatched junction nucleotides: 8. This CDR3 contains 17 residues. The CDR3 DNA reads TGTGCCAGCAGTTCGCCGGGACAGGGAGCCACTAATGAAAAACTGTTTTTT. The encoded protein is CASSSPGQGATNEKLFF. The complete variable domain, with remaining parts taken from reference TRBV28 and TRBJ1-4, reads DVKVTQSSRYLVKRTGEKVFLECVQDMDHENMFWYRQDPGLGLRLIYFSYDVKMKEKGDIPEGYSVSREKKERFSLILESASTNQTSMYLCASSSPGQGATNEKLFFGSGTQLSVL.